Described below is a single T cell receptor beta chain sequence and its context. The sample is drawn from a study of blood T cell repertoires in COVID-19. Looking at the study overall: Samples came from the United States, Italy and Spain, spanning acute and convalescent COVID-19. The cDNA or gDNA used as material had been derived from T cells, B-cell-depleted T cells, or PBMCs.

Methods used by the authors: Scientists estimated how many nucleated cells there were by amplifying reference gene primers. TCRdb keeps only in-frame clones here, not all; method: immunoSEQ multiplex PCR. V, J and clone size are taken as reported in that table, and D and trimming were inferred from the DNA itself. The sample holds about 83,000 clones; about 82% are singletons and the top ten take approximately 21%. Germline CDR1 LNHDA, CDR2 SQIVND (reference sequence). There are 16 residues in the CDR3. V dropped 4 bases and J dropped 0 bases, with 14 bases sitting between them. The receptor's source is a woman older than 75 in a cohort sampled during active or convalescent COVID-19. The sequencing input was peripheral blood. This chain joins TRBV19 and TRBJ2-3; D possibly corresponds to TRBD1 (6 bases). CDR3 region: CASSNGQTSSTDTQYF. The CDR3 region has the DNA TGTGCCAGTAGTAATGGACAGACTTCTAGCACAGATACGCAGTATTTT. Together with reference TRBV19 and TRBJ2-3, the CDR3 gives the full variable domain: DGGITQSPKYLFRKEGQNVTLSCEQNLNHDAMYWYRQDPGQGLRLIYYSQIVNDFQKGDIAEGYSVSREKKESFPLTVTSAQKNPTAFYLCASSNGQTSSTDTQYFGPGTRLTVL.